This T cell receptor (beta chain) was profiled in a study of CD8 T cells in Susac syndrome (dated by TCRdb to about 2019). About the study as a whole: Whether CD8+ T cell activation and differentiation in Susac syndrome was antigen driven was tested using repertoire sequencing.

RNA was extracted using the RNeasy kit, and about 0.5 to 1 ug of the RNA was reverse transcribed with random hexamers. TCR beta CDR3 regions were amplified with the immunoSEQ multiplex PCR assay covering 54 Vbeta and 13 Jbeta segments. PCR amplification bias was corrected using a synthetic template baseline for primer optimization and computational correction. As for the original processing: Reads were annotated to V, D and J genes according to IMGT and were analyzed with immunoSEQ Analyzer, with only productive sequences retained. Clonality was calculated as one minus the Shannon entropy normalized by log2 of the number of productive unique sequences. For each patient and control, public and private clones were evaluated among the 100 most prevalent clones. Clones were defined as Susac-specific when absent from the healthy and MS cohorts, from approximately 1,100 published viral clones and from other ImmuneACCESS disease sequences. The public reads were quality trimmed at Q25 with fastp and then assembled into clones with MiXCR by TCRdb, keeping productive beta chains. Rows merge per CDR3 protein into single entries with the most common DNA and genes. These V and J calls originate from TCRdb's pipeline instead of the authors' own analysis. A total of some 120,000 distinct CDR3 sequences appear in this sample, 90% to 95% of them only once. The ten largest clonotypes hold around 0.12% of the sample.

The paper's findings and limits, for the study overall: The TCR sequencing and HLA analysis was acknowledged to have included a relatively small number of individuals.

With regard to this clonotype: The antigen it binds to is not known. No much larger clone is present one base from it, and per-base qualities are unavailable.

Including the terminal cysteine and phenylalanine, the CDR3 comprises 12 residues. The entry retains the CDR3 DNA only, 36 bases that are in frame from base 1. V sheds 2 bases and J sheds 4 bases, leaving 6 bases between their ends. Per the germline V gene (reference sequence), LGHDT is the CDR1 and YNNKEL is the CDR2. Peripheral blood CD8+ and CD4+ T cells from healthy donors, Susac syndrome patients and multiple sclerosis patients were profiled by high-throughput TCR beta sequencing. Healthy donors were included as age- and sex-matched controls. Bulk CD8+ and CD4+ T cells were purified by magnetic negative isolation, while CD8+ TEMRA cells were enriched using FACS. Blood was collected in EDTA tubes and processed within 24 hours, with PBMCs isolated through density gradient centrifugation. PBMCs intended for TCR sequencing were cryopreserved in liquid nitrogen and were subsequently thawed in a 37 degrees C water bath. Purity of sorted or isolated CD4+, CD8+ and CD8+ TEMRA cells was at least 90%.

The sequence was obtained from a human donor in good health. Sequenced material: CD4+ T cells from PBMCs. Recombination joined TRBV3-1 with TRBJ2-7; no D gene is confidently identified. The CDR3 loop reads CASSQSGYEQYF. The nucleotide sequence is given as TGTGCCAGCAGCCAATCCGGATACGAGCAGTACTTC.